These 29 T cell receptor beta chains originate from one sample sequenced in a study of cytomegalovirus exposure and HLA in healthy donors. This PCR relied on a set of 60 Vbeta primers and 13 Jbeta primers. TCRdb's copy holds only in-frame clones and misses some; the assay was immunoSEQ multiplex PCR. The sample shows some 190,000 clones, around 81% of them seen only once. What was sequenced was PBMCs. These receptor sequences come from a man younger than 35 in good health and CMV-seronegative.

V is TRBV7-9 and J is TRBJ1-3; D is ambiguous. V lost 3 bases to trimming and J lost 15 bases, with 15 bases between them. The germline CDR1 and CDR2 sequences are SEHNR and FQNEAQ (reference sequence). CDR3 length: 12 residues. The CDR3 loop reads CASSLSARPTYF. The CDR3 nucleotides are TGTGCCAGCAGCTTGAGTGCTCGCCCCACATATTTT.

The chain carries TRBV18 and TRBJ2-1; D perhaps matches TRBD2 (6 bases). Trimming took off 0 bases at V and 3 bases at J, with 15 bases between the two ends. The germline gives CDR1 KGHSH, CDR2 LQKENI. This CDR3 is built from 17 residues. This CDR3 is CASSPPRGEAIYNEQFF. The CDR3 DNA sequence: TGTGCCAGCTCACCACCGAGAGGGGAGGCCATCTACAATGAGCAGTTCTTC.

This clone was counted between two and nine times. The rearrangement joins TRBV9 to TRBJ1-2; 9 nucleotides align to TRBD1. CDR3 length equals 15 residues. The V gene's germline CDR1 is SGDLS and CDR2 YYNGEE. The J segment lost 8 bases and the V segment lost 0 bases, leaving 8 bases of the junction unmatched. The CDR3 here is CASSVDGTGSNGYTF. The CDR3 nucleotides are TGTGCCAGCAGCGTAGATGGGACAGGGTCGAACGGCTACACCTTC.

V gene TRBV6-4 combines with J gene TRBJ2-2, with 9 bases that match TRBD2. V shed 10 bases, J shed 2 bases, and the junction held 8 bases outside the gene matches. CDR1 and CDR2 from the germline V gene are MRHNA and SNTAGT. The CDR3 is 15 amino acids. The CDR3 region is CATPGLAGNTGELFF. The CDR3 DNA follows: TGTGCCACCCCGGGGCTAGCGGGAAACACCGGGGAGCTGTTTTTT.

This clone was counted a few times. The rearrangement joins TRBV6-5 to TRBJ2-3, with D uncertain. The germline V and J ends were trimmed by 2 bases and 0 bases, with 9 bases remaining between them. The CDR3 spans 15 residues. Looked up from germline, CDR1 is MNHEY and CDR2 is SVGAGI. The CDR3 DNA follows: TGTGCCAGCAGTTACAGGAGACTCAGCACAGATACGCAGTATTTT. Amino acids: CASSYRRLSTDTQYF.

The chain recombines TRBV4-1 with TRBJ2-3; D is possibly TRBD2 (6 bases). The V gene lost 4 bases and the J gene lost 6 bases, with 23 bases spanning the gap. The length of the CDR3 is 17 residues. Germline CDR1 is MGHRA and CDR2 is YSYEKL. CDR3 amino acids: CASSPLLTAGAGDTQYF. In nucleotides, the CDR3 is TGCGCCAGCAGCCCTCTTTTGACGGCGGGCGCGGGGGATACGCAGTATTTT.

The J gene is TRBJ1-1, the V gene TRBV2, with D perhaps matching TRBD1 (5 bases). Germline lookup yields CDR1 SNHLY and CDR2 FYNNEI. This CDR3 region has 13 residues. The ends were cut back, 7 bases at V and 5 bases at J, with 14 bases in the middle. The DNA for the CDR3 is TGTGCCAGCAACGTGAAGGGGATTACTGAAGCTTTCTTT. Translated: CASNVKGITEAFF. The full variable domain, its missing parts supplied by reference TRBV2 and TRBJ1-1, is EPEVTQTPSHQVTQMGQEVILRCVPISNHLYFYWYRQILGQKVEFLVSFYNNEISEKSEIFDDQFSVERPDGSNFTLKIRSTKLEDSAMYFCASNVKGITEAFFGQGTRLTVV.

The rearrangement uses TRBV14 and TRBJ2-3; 8 bases map to TRBD2. Germline V gene sequence: CDR1 SGHDN, CDR2 FVKESK. The CDR3 has 14 amino acids. V trimming: 0 bases; J trimming: 11 bases; junction bases outside the gene matches: 7. The DNA for the CDR3 is TGTGCCAGCAGCCAAGAACTAGCGGCACCCAAGCAGTATTTT. It translates to CASSQELAAPKQYF.

The chain recombines TRBV28 with TRBJ1-5; tentative D call: TRBD1 (5 bases). Trimming shortened V by 3 bases and J by 0 bases, and 18 bases separated the two germline ends. This CDR3 contains 18 residues. Germline CDR1 reads MDHEN; CDR2 reads SYDVKM. CDR3 sequence (DNA): TGTGCCAGCAGTTTCCCTTCCGGGGGGGGATATAGCAATCAGCCCCAGCATTTT. As protein: CASSFPSGGGYSNQPQHF.

The J gene is TRBJ2-5, the V gene TRBV7-2, with 13 nucleotides matching TRBD2. From germline, CDR1 is SGHTA and CDR2 FQGNSA. The CDR3 is made up of 19 amino acids. Trimming at V came to 5 bases and at J to 5 bases, leaving 17 bases not matched to a gene. CDR3 sequence reads: CASSPQRKGLAGEIETQYF. The CDR3 nucleotides are TGTGCCAGCAGCCCCCAAAGGAAAGGACTAGCGGGAGAGATTGAGACCCAGTACTTC.

The gene calls are TRBV19 and TRBJ1-5, with D hard to call. The CDR3 has 13 amino acids. Germline values: CDR1 LNHDA, CDR2 SQIVND (reference sequence). The ends were cut back, 5 bases at V and 5 bases at J, with 10 bases in the middle. The CDR3 loop is CASSQFPHQPQHF. CDR3 sequence (DNA): TGTGCCAGTAGTCAATTCCCCCATCAGCCCCAGCATTTT. The variable domain in full, completed from reference TRBV19 and TRBJ1-5, reads DGGITQSPKYLFRKEGQNVTLSCEQNLNHDAMYWYRQDPGQGLRLIYYSQIVNDFQKGDIAEGYSVSREKKESFPLTVTSAQKNPTAFYLCASSQFPHQPQHFGDGTRLSIL.

The V and J genes are TRBV11-2 and TRBJ2-2; a possible D gene is TRBD2 (6 bases). The CDR3 is 15 residues long. The germline V gene has CDR1 SGHAT and CDR2 FQNNGV. The V gene lost 5 bases and the J gene lost 6 bases, with 16 bases spanning the gap. The CDR3 DNA is TGTGCCAGCAGCCAACAACTAGCTAAGGCCGGGGAGCTGTTTTTT. Translation: CASSQQLAKAGELFF.

This chain uses TRBV10-1 with TRBJ2-2, with D possibly matching TRBD1 (6 bases). This CDR3 has 14 residues. Germline-derived CDR1 and CDR2 are WNHNN and SYGVQD (reference sequence). V was trimmed by 6 bases and J by 7 bases, leaving 15 bases between them. The CDR3 DNA is TGCGCCAGCAGGGCTGACAGGCGGGTCGGGGAGCTGTTTTTT. Translation gives CASRADRRVGELFF.

The chain has TRBV4-1 and TRBJ1-1; a possible D gene is TRBD1 (5 bases). CDR3 length: 16 amino acids. CDR1 and CDR2 from the germline V gene are MGHRA and YSYEKL. V lost 4 bases to trimming and J lost 3 bases, with 18 bases between them. CDR3 loop: CASSPPPGRYDTEAFF. The DNA for the CDR3 is TGCGCCAGCAGCCCCCCACCAGGGCGATATGACACTGAAGCTTTCTTT.

The count of this clone is one. The genes are TRBV18 and TRBJ2-7; possibly TRBD1 for D (5 bases). CDR1 and CDR2 (germline): KGHSH, LQKENI. Trimming took 3 bases from V and 2 from J, leaving 17 bases between them. The CDR3 extends over 16 amino acids. The CDR3: CASSPLGASVTYEQYF. The CDR3 DNA reads as TGTGCCAGCTCACCCCTAGGGGCCTCGGTTACCTACGAGCAGTACTTC.

This chain joins TRBV5-1 and TRBJ1-1, with D unresolved. Germline V gene lookup returns CDR1 SGHRS and CDR2 YFSETQ. V gave up 1 base and J gave up 5 bases, with 9 bases separating them. The CDR3 has 13 amino acids. This CDR3 is CASSLRRLTEAFF. CDR3 in DNA: TGCGCCAGCAGCTTGAGGAGGCTGACTGAAGCTTTCTTT.

The gene calls are TRBV5-4 and TRBJ1-2, with a possible D match to TRBD1 (6 bases). V dropped 0 bases and J dropped 2 bases, with 8 bases sitting between them. Germline CDR1 SGHNT, CDR2 YYREEE (reference sequence). The CDR3 is 14 amino acids. CDR3 bases: TGTGCCAGCAGCTTGGTAGGGGGAAACTATGGCTACACCTTC. Translating gives CASSLVGGNYGYTF.

This rearrangement joins TRBV6-5 to TRBJ1-1, with no clear D. V was pared by 2 bases and J by 1 base, with 5 bases between. This CDR3 contains 13 residues. Germline values: CDR1 MNHEY, CDR2 SVGAGI. This chain's CDR3 is CASSYTGNTEAFF. Written as DNA, the CDR3 is TGTGCCAGCAGTTACACCGGGAACACTGAAGCTTTCTTT.

CDR3 residues: CASSLAAVDRYPYEQYF. DNA of the CDR3: TGTGCCAGCAGCTTAGCGGCCGTGGACAGGTATCCCTACGAGCAGTACTTC. The rearrangement uses TRBV7-9 and TRBJ2-7, with 7 bases lining up with TRBD1. V lost 0 bases and J lost 2; bases outside the gene matches: 10. This CDR3 is built from 17 residues. Germline-derived CDR1 and CDR2 are SEHNR and FQNEAQ (reference sequence).

The chain employs TRBV5-8 and TRBJ1-2, with D unresolved. The CDR3 is 15 residues long. Germline assignment: CDR1 SGHTS and CDR2 YDEGEE. Trimming pared 4 bases from V and 2 bases from J, leaving 15 bases between. The CDR3 protein is CASSLTGRRNYGYTF. CDR3 DNA sequence: TGTGCCAGCAGCCTGACGGGGAGGCGAAACTATGGCTACACCTTC.

The CDR3 is CASSVSGLTYEQYF. CDR3 bases: TGTGCCAGCAGCGTCAGCGGTCTTACCTACGAGCAGTACTTC. The rearrangement uses TRBV7-2 and TRBJ2-7; the D gene is possibly TRBD2 (5 bases). Per germline, CDR1 SGHTA and CDR2 FQGNSA. V lost 5 bases and J 2 bases, leaving 13 bases between the germline ends. CDR3 length: 14 amino acids.

This chain links TRBV4-2 with TRBJ1-1, with D unresolved. V was cut by 0 bases and J by 7 bases, with 12 bases left in between. The length of the CDR3 is 14 residues. CDR1 and CDR2 (germline): LGHNA, YNFKEQ. The CDR3 bases are TGTGCCAGCAGCCAAGAAGGTTCCGGGATTGAAGCTTTCTTT. This encodes CASSQEGSGIEAFF.

V is TRBV27 and J is TRBJ1-2; D gene uncertain. Germline CDR1 is MNHEY and CDR2 is SMNVEV (reference sequence). Trimming removed 0 bases from V and 4 bases from J, with 15 bases in between. This CDR3 is 16 amino acids long. This CDR3 is CASSLSAGSVSYGYTF. DNA of the CDR3: TGTGCCAGCAGTTTATCGGCGGGTTCCGTTAGCTATGGCTACACCTTC.

This clone was counted between two and nine times. DNA of the CDR3: TGTGCCAGCAGCGTAGAGAGTTACGACGAGCAGTACTTC. This translates into CASSVESYDEQYF. The chain recombines TRBV9 with TRBJ2-7; D call uncertain. Germline assignment: CDR1 SGDLS and CDR2 YYNGEE. This CDR3 spans 13 amino acids. V was pared by 0 bases and J by 5 bases, with 9 bases between.

This clone was seen once. This sequence joins TRBV2 and TRBJ2-1; possibly TRBD2 for D (5 bases). V was clipped by 6 bases and J by 12 bases, with 15 bases between them. Germline CDR1 reads SNHLY; CDR2 reads FYNNEI. The CDR3 is made up of 12 amino acids. The CDR3 region is CASSLMTAGQFF. DNA for the CDR3: TGTGCCAGCAGCCTTATGACTGCGGGGCAGTTCTTC.

V and J are TRBV6-1 and TRBJ1-1; the D gene is possibly TRBD1 (6 bases). Trimming took 6 bases from V and 10 from J, leaving 24 bases between them. The CDR3 has 15 amino acids. Per the germline V gene, CDR1 is MNHNS and CDR2 is SASEGT. CDR3 sequence reads: CASSTTIQGRGLAFF. The CDR3 nucleotides read TGTGCCAGCAGCACTACGATACAGGGTAGAGGATTAGCTTTCTTT.

The V and J genes are TRBV5-6 and TRBJ1-1; D call uncertain. Germline CDR1 SGHDT, CDR2 YYEEEE. The CDR3 runs 15 residues. V was shortened by 1 base and J by 6 bases, with 16 bases between the two germline ends. Written as DNA, the CDR3 is TGTGCCAGCAGCTTGAAGGTCACCGGGTACGCTGAAGCTTTCTTT. Translated, it gives CASSLKVTGYAEAFF.

This clone was observed a single time. The chain couples TRBV27 to TRBJ2-3; a possible D gene is TRBD2 (6 bases). CDR1 and CDR2 (germline): MNHEY, SMNVEV (reference sequence). Between the trimmed V and J ends, which lost 6 bases and 5 bases, there was a span of 12 bases. The length of the CDR3 is 13 residues. The CDR3 sequence: CASRWREIDTQYF. The CDR3 DNA is TGTGCCAGCAGGTGGCGGGAAATAGATACGCAGTATTTT.

The chain links TRBV9 to TRBJ2-7, with 7 bases matching TRBD2. The CDR3 runs 17 residues. The junction had 15 bases not matched to a gene; V was cut back by 0 bases and J by 6 bases. Germline V gene data show CDR1 as SGDLS and CDR2 as YYNGEE. The CDR3 DNA reads as TGTGCCAGCAGCGTAGCCGCTAGCGGCCTTAATGTGCGCGAGCAGTACTTC. Translation: CASSVAASGLNVREQYF.